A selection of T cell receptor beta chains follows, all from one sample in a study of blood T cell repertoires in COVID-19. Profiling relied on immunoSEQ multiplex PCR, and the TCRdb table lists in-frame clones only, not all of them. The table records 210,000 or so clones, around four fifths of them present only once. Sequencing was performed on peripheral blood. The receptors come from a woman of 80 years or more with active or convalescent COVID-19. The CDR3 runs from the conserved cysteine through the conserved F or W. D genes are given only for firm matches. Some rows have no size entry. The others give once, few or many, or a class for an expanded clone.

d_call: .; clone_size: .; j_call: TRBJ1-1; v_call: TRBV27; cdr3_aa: CASSLYRQPLVGAFF; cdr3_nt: TGTGCCAGCAGTTTATACCGACAACCTCTTGTGGGAGCTTTCTTT
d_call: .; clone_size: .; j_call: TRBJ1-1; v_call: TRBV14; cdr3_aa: CASSQFGTRAFF; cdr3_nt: TGTGCCAGCAGCCAGTTTGGGACAAGAGCTTTCTTT
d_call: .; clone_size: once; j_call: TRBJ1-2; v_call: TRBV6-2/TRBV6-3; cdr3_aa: CASSDGRWGDYGYTF; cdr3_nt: TGTGCCAGCAGCGACGGACGGTGGGGGGACTATGGCTACACCTTC
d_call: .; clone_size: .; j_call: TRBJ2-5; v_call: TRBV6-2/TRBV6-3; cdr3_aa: CASSYRLEETQYF; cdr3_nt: TGTGCCAGCAGTTACCGATTAGAGGAGACCCAGTACTTC
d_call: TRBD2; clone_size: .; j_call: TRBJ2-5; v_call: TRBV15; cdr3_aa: CATRLAGGRQETQYF; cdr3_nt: TGTGCCACCAGACTAGCGGGAGGCCGGCAAGAGACCCAGTACTTC
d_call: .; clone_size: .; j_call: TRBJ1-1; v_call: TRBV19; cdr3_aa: CASSTPRGGWNTEAFF; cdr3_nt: TGTGCCAGTAGTACCCCTAGGGGGGGATGGAACACTGAAGCTTTCTTT
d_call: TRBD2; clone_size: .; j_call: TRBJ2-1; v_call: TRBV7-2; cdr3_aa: CASSLPTGKAGIYNEQFF; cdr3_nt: TGTGCCAGCAGCTTGCCGACGGGCAAAGCGGGAATCTACAATGAGCAGTTCTTC
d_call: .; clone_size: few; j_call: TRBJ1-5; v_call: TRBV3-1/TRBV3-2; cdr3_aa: CASSRATGINQPQHF; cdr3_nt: TGTGCCAGCAGCCGTGCGACAGGCATCAATCAGCCCCAGCATTTT
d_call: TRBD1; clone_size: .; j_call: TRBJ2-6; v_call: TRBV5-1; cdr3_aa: CASSYEPATGSGANVLTF; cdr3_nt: TGCGCCAGCAGCTACGAACCAGCGACAGGGTCTGGGGCCAACGTCCTGACTTTC
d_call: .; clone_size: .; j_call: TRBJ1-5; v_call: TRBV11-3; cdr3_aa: CASSPTQGEEQPQHF; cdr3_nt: TGTGCCAGCAGCCCCACCCAGGGTGAGGAGCAGCCCCAGCATTTT
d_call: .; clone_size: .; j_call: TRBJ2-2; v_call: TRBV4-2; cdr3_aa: CASSQGEDRTGELFF; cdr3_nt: TGTGCCAGCAGCCAAGGGGAGGATCGGACCGGGGAGCTGTTTTTT
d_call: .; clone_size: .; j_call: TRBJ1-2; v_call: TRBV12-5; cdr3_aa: CASGLSTGRRGYTF; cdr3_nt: TGTGCTAGTGGTTTGTCAACAGGGCGTCGGGGCTACACCTTC
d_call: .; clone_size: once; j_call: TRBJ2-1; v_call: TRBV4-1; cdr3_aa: CASSQYGGNEQFF; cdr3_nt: TGCGCCAGCAGCCAATATGGAGGGAATGAGCAGTTCTTC
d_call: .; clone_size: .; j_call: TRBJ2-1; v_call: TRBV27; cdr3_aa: CASSLSTIPEFF; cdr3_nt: TGTGCCAGCAGTTTATCGACTATTCCCGAGTTCTTC
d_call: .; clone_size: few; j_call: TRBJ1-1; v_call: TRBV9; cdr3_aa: CASSVDGTGYTEAFF; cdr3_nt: TGTGCCAGCAGCGTAGACGGTACAGGGTACACTGAAGCTTTCTTT
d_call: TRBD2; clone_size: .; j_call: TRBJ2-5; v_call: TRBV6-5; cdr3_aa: CASSPGASGRTQYF; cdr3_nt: TGTGCCAGCAGTCCCGGGGCTAGCGGGAGGACCCAGTACTTC
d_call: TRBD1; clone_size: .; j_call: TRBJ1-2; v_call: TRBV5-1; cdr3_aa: CASSPQGNYGYTF; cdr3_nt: TGCGCCAGCAGCCCACAGGGGAACTATGGCTACACCTTC
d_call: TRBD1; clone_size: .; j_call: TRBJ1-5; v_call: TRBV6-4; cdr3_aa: CASSTGQGQGPQHF; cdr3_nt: TGTGCCAGCAGTACGGGACAGGGGCAGGGGCCCCAGCATTTT
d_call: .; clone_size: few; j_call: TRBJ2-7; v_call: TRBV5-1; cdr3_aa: CASRQDRAFSYEQYF; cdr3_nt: TGCGCCAGCAGACAGGACAGAGCCTTCTCCTACGAGCAGTACTTC
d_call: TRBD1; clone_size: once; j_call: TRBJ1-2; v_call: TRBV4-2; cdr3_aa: CASRPMGQGQNYGYTF; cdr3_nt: TGTGCCAGCAGACCAATGGGACAGGGCCAGAACTATGGCTACACCTTC
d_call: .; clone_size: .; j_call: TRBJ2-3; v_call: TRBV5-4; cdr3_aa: CASSLDQGADTQYF; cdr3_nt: TGTGCCAGCAGCTTGGACCAGGGTGCAGATACGCAGTATTTT